These 22 T cell receptor beta chains came from one sample sequenced in a study of blood T cell repertoires in COVID-19. The table came from immunoSEQ multiplex PCR; TCRdb's copy has only in-frame clones and leaves some out. The data contain over 200,000 clones, around four fifths of them singletons. Specimen: peripheral blood. The receptors were gathered from a middle-aged man with acute or convalescent COVID-19.

The chain joins TRBV10-3 to TRBJ2-3; 9 nucleotides match TRBD2. Germline values: CDR1 ENHRY, CDR2 SYGVKD. Trimming cost V 8 bases and J 0 bases; bases outside gene matches: 6. The CDR3 runs 15 residues. The chain's CDR3 is CAIRSSGESTDTQYF. CDR3 bases: TGTGCCATCCGGTCTAGCGGGGAAAGCACAGATACGCAGTATTTT.

The chain employs TRBV7-2 and TRBJ2-1, with 12 positions matching TRBD2. The CDR3 has 18 residues. V dropped 5 bases and J dropped 12; count of bases not matched to a gene: 20. Germline CDR1 and CDR2: SGHTA and FQGNSA. CDR3 sequence reads: CASSPGTSGSLILGGQFF. In nucleotides, the CDR3 is TGTGCCAGCAGCCCCGGGACTAGCGGGTCCCTGATTTTGGGAGGGCAGTTCTTC. The entire variable domain, with the rest obtained from reference TRBV7-2 and TRBJ2-1, is as follows: GAGVSQSPSNKVTEKGKDVELRCDPISGHTALYWYRQSLGQGLEFLIYFQGNSAPDKSGLPSDRFSAERTGGSVSTLTIQRTQQEDSAVYLCASSPGTSGSLILGGQFFGPGTRLTVL.

The CDR3 sequence is CASSQEWRDRPQHF. In DNA, the CDR3 is TGCGCCAGCAGCCAAGAGTGGCGGGATCGGCCCCAGCATTTT. V is TRBV4-3 and J is TRBJ1-5; D is unresolved. The CDR3 runs to 14 residues. The germline V gene encodes CDR1 LGHNA and CDR2 YSLEER. The ends were cut back, 0 bases at V and 9 bases at J, with 12 bases in the middle.

This clone was observed a handful of times. The chain carries TRBV30 and TRBJ2-3, with D possibly being TRBD2 (6 bases). In germline, CDR1 is GTSNPN, CDR2 SVGIG (reference sequence). V gave up 5 bases and J gave up 5 bases, with 20 bases separating them. This CDR3 contains 15 residues. Here the CDR3 reads CAWGAGSSVGDTQYF. CDR3 bases: TGTGCCTGGGGGGCCGGGAGTAGCGTCGGAGATACGCAGTATTTT.

This clone was counted once. The chain joins TRBV7-9 to TRBJ1-4, with D possibly TRBD1 on 5 matching bases. Germline V lookup: CDR1 SEHNR, CDR2 FQNEAQ (reference sequence). This CDR3 contains 14 residues. Trimming cost V 5 bases and J 7 bases, with 14 bases left between them. Written as DNA, the CDR3 is TGTGCCAGCAGCCGCCCGGGGGGGAGTGAAAAACTGTTTTTT. Amino acid sequence: CASSRPGGSEKLFF.

The CDR3 region is CSVSTGAGINGQPQHF. DNA for the CDR3: TGCAGCGTATCAACAGGGGCGGGGATTAATGGGCAGCCCCAGCATTTT. The chain uses TRBV29-1 and TRBJ1-5; 7 positions match TRBD1. This CDR3 region has 16 residues. Germline V gene lookup returns CDR1 SQVTM and CDR2 ANQGSEA. V was pared by 6 bases and J by 7 bases, with 18 bases of the junction left unmatched.

The gene calls are TRBV29-1 and TRBJ1-2; 10 nucleotides line up with TRBD1. J gave up 8 bases and V 6 bases, and 9 bases lay outside the gene matches. The CDR3 runs 13 residues. Germline V lookup: CDR1 SQVTM, CDR2 ANQGSEA. The CDR3 here is CSVAGTGDMGYTF. Written as DNA, the CDR3 is TGCAGCGTGGCCGGGACAGGGGATATGGGCTACACCTTC.

In its sample, this clone was seen a few times. CDR3 loop: CASSYNRGSGEAFF. The CDR3 nucleotides are TGTGCCAGCAGTTATAACAGGGGCAGCGGTGAAGCTTTCTTT. This chain uses TRBV27 with TRBJ1-1; the match to TRBD1 covers 7 bases. The trim removed 4 bases at V and 7 bases at J, leaving 9 bases unmatched. This CDR3 comprises 14 residues. The germline CDR1 and CDR2 sequences are MNHEY and SMNVEV (reference sequence).

This chain joins TRBV7-8 and TRBJ2-7, with 7 positions matching TRBD2. V trimming: 4 bases; J trimming: 3 bases; junction bases outside the gene matches: 3. Germline loops: CDR1 SGHVS, CDR2 FQNEAQ. There are 13 residues in the CDR3. CDR3 coding DNA: TGTGCCAGCAGCTCCAGGACTAGCTACGAGCAGTACTTC. As protein: CASSSRTSYEQYF.

The chain employs TRBV3-1 (or the pseudogene TRBV3-2) and TRBJ1-2; 9 bases are a match to TRBD1. The CDR3 totals 14 residues. The ends lost 1 base at V and 4 bases at J; junction bases unmatched: 1. CDR1 is LGHDT, CDR2 YNNKEL, per germline (reference sequence). CDR3 bases: TGTGCCAGCAGCCAAGGGGACAGGGCCTATGGCTACACCTTC. Its translation: CASSQGDRAYGYTF.

V is TRBV11-2 and J is TRBJ2-1; unclear D gene. V was trimmed by 5 bases and J by 9 bases, leaving 14 bases between them. Germline loops: CDR1 SGHAT, CDR2 FQNNGV. The CDR3 consists of 13 residues. CDR3 sequence reads: CASSPQVNGEQFF. DNA for the CDR3: TGTGCCAGCAGCCCCCAGGTAAACGGTGAGCAGTTCTTC.

The V gene is TRBV6-2 or TRBV6-3, the J gene TRBJ1-1; D call uncertain. The V gene's germline CDR1 is MNHEY and CDR2 SVGEGT. Trimming took off 2 bases at V and 3 bases at J, with 10 bases between the two ends. This CDR3 is built from 14 residues. CDR3 residues: CASSYQRFDTEAFF. The CDR3 nucleotides read TGTGCCAGCAGTTACCAGAGGTTTGACACTGAAGCTTTCTTT.

The V call is TRBV5-1, the J call TRBJ1-2; 9 bases fit TRBD1. The V segment lost 4 bases and the J segment 5 bases; nucleotides outside the gene matches: 18. CDR1 is SGHRS, CDR2 YFSETQ, per germline. The CDR3 is 18 amino acids. CDR3: CASSRGDRDPTSRYGYTF. The CDR3 DNA reads as TGCGCCAGCAGCAGGGGGGACAGGGACCCAACCAGTAGGTATGGCTACACCTTC.

V is TRBV19 and J is TRBJ1-2; D not certain. The V end was cut by 2 bases, the J end by 6 bases, with 16 bases between. The length of the CDR3 is 15 residues. Germline V CDR1 and CDR2: LNHDA, SQIVND (reference sequence). CDR3 sequence: CASSIIAGNSDGYTF. For the CDR3, the DNA is TGTGCCAGTAGTATAATCGCCGGGAATTCGGATGGCTACACCTTC. Supplemented by reference TRBV19 and TRBJ1-2, the full variable domain reads DGGITQSPKYLFRKEGQNVTLSCEQNLNHDAMYWYRQDPGQGLRLIYYSQIVNDFQKGDIAEGYSVSREKKESFPLTVTSAQKNPTAFYLCASSIIAGNSDGYTFGSGTRLTVV.

The chain combines TRBV18 with TRBJ2-2; D ambiguous. The V and J ends lost 3 bases and 9 bases respectively, with 17 bases between them. The length of the CDR3 is 15 residues. CDR1 and CDR2 from the germline V gene are KGHSH and LQKENI. CDR3 region: CASSPKELLRRELFF. The CDR3 DNA sequence: TGTGCCAGCTCACCTAAAGAACTTCTCAGGAGGGAGCTGTTTTTT.

This clone came up once. This chain uses TRBV25-1 with TRBJ1-2; D may be TRBD1 (5 bases). In germline, CDR1 is MGHDK, CDR2 SYGVNS. The CDR3 spans 11 residues. Trimming took 7 bases from V and 4 from J, leaving 7 bases between them. The CDR3 sequence is CASTDSYGYTF. Here the CDR3 DNA reads TGTGCCAGCACCGACAGCTATGGCTACACCTTC.

The CDR3 loop reads CASSQSVVGNEQFF. The CDR3 nucleotides read TGCGCCAGCAGCCAAAGCGTTGTCGGCAATGAGCAGTTCTTC. The genes are TRBV4-1 and TRBJ2-1, with unresolved D. This CDR3 is 14 amino acids long. CDR1 and CDR2 (germline): MGHRA, YSYEKL. V dropped 2 bases and J dropped 6 bases, with 11 bases sitting between them.

CDR3 bases: TGTGCCAGCAGCCCAGGGCAGAATGAGCAGTTCTTC. It specifies CASSPGQNEQFF. This chain uses TRBV9 with TRBJ2-1; D might be TRBD1 (5 bases). The CDR3 covers 12 residues. V was clipped by 4 bases and J by 7 bases, with 9 bases between them. Looked up from germline, CDR1 is SGDLS and CDR2 is YYNGEE.

The rearrangement uses TRBV3-1 (or the pseudogene TRBV3-2) and TRBJ2-1; 12 bases align to TRBD2. V was clipped by 4 bases and J by 6 bases; unmatched bases: 4. The CDR3 has 15 amino acids. Germline CDR1 LGHDT, CDR2 YNNKEL (reference sequence). The CDR3 loop is CASSPTSGSGNEQFF. CDR3 sequence (DNA): TGTGCCAGCAGCCCGACTAGCGGGAGTGGCAATGAGCAGTTCTTC.

The chain recombines TRBV27 with TRBJ1-1; D not certain. V was pared by 2 bases and J by 2 bases, with 9 bases between. The CDR3 has 14 residues. Looked up from germline, CDR1 is MNHEY and CDR2 is SMNVEV (reference sequence). The CDR3 bases are TGTGCCAGCAGTTTAAGGGAGAGTAACACTGAAGCTTTCTTT. Amino acid sequence: CASSLRESNTEAFF.

This clone has a handful of counts. This chain uses TRBV5-1 with TRBJ1-1; 7 positions agree with TRBD1. Per germline, CDR1 SGHRS and CDR2 YFSETQ. CDR3 length: 15 residues. The V and J ends lost 2 bases and 4 bases, in that order; junction bases with no gene match: 8. The DNA for the CDR3 is TGCGCCAGCAGCTTTCTACCCAGGGGGGCCACTGAAGCTTTCTTT. Translated, it gives CASSFLPRGATEAFF.

The chain employs TRBV6-5 and TRBJ2-7; TRBD2 aligns across 9 bases. Germline values: CDR1 MNHEY, CDR2 SVGAGI. This CDR3 contains 14 residues. The trim removed 7 bases at V and 5 bases at J, leaving 9 bases unmatched. The CDR3 region is CASKDSGGRDEQYF. CDR3 nucleotide sequence: TGTGCCAGCAAGGATAGCGGGGGCCGGGACGAGCAGTACTTC.